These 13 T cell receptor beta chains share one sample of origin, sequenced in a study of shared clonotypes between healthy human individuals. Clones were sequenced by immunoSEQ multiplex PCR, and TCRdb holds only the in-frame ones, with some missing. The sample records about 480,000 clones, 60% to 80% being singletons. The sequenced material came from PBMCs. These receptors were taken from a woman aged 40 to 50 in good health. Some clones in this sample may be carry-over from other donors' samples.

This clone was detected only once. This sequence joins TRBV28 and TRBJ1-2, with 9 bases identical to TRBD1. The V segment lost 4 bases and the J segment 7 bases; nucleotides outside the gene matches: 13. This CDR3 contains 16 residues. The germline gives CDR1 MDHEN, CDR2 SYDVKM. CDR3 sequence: CASSSPGTGITGGYTF. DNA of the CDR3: TGTGCCAGCAGTTCCCCCGGGACAGGGATTACTGGTGGCTACACCTTC.

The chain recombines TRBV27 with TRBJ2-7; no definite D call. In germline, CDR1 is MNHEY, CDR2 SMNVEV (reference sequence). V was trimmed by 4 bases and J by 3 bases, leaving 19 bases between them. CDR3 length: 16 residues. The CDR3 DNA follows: TGTGCCAGCAGTTCTATATCCCAGGCAGGACGCTACGAGCAGTACTTC. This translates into CASSSISQAGRYEQYF.

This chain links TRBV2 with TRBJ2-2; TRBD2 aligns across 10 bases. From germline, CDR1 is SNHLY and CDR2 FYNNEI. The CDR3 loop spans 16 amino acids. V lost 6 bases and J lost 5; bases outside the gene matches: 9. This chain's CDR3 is CASSRYSGRETGELFF. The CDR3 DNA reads TGTGCCAGCAGCCGTTACAGCGGGAGGGAGACCGGGGAGCTGTTTTTT.

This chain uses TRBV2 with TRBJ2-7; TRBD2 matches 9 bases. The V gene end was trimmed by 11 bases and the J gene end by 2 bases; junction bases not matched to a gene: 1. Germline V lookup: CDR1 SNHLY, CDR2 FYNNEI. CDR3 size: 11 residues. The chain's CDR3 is CAGGGAYEQYF. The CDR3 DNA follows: TGTGCCGGCGGGGGGGCCTACGAGCAGTACTTC.

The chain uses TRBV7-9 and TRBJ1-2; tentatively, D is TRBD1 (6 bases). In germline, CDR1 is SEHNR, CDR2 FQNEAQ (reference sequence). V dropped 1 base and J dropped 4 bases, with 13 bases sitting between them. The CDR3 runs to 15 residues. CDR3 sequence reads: CASSLGGGQPYGYTF. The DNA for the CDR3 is TGTGCCAGCAGCTTAGGCGGGGGGCAACCCTATGGCTACACCTTC.

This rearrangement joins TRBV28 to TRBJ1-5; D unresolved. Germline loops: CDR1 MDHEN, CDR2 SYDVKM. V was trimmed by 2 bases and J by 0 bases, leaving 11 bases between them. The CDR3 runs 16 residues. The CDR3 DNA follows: TGTGCCAGCAGTTTAATTAGTACCAATAGCAATCAGCCCCAGCATTTT. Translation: CASSLISTNSNQPQHF.

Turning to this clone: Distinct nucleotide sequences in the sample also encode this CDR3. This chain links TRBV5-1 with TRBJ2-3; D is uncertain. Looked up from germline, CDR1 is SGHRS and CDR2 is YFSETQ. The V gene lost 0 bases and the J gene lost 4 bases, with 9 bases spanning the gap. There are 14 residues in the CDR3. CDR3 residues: CASSLGSRADTQYF. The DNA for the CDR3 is TGCGCCAGCAGCTTGGGCTCCCGGGCAGATACGCAGTATTTT.

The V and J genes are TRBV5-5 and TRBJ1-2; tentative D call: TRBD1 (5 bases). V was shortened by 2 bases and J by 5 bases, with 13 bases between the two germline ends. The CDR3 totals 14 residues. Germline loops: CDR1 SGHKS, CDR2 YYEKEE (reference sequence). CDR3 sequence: CASSLQALGYGYTF. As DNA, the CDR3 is TGTGCCAGCAGCTTACAGGCTCTTGGGTATGGCTACACCTTC.

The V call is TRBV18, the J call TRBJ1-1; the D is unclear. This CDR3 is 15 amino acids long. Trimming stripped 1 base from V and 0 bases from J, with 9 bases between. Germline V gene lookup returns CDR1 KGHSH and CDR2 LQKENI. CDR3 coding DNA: TGTGCCAGCTCACCACATGCGGAGATGAACACTGAAGCTTTCTTT. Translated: CASSPHAEMNTEAFF.

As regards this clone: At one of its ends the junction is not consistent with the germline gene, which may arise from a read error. The CDR3 here is CVSSFRLADTGELFF. The CDR3 DNA follows: TGTGTCAGCAGCTTTAGACTAGCCGACACCGGGGAGCTGTTTTTT. The chain couples TRBV7-9 to TRBJ2-2, with 7 bases aligning to TRBD2. This CDR3 contains 15 residues. Germline CDR1 is SEHNR and CDR2 is FQNEAQ (reference sequence).

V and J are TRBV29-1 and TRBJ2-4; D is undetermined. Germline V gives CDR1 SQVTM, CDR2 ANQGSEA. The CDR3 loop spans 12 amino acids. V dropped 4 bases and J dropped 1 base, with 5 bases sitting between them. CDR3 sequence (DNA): TGCAGCGTTGCCGGGGCCAAAAACATTCAGTACTTC. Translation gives CSVAGAKNIQYF.

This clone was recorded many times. As DNA, the CDR3 is TGTGCCAGCAGCTCCTCACAAACGCAGTATTTT. Translated, it gives CASSSSQTQYF. The V gene is TRBV11-2, the J gene TRBJ2-3; D not certain. V was trimmed by 4 bases and J by 9 bases, leaving 8 bases between them. In germline, CDR1 is SGHAT, CDR2 FQNNGV. The CDR3 runs 11 residues.

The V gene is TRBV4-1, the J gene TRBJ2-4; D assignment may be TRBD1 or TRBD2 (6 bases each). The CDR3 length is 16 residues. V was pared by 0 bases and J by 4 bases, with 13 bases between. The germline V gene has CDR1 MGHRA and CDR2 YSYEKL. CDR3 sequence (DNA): TGCGCCAGCAGCCAAGATGGTAGGGGGGCTAAAAACATTCAGTACTTC. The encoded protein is CASSQDGRGAKNIQYF.